These 27 T cell receptor beta chains came from one sample sequenced in a study of blood T cell repertoires in COVID-19. Assay used: immunoSEQ multiplex PCR; TCRdb lists only in-frame clones, some missing. This sample has about 180,000 clones, with 80% to 90% found just once. Sequencing was done on a sample of peripheral blood. These receptors all come from a man over 45 with active or convalescent COVID-19.

The chain uses TRBV6-4 and TRBJ1-6, with TRBD1 matching 12 bases. Germline CDR1 MRHNA, CDR2 SNTAGT. V gave up 5 bases and J gave up 9 bases; unmatched junction bases: 2. There are 14 residues in the CDR3. CDR3 region: CASSPGQGASPLHF. DNA of the CDR3: TGTGCCAGCAGTCCGGGACAGGGGGCTTCACCCCTCCACTTT.

V usage is TRBV7-3 and J usage is TRBJ2-1; D remains unclear. This CDR3 has 13 amino acids. V was trimmed by 2 bases and J by 7 bases, leaving 9 bases between them. The germline CDR1 and CDR2 sequences are SGHTA and FQGTGA. CDR3 sequence (DNA): TGTGCCAGCAGCTTAGCAGTGCAGAATGAGCAGTTCTTC. As protein: CASSLAVQNEQFF.

The chain couples TRBV6-5 to TRBJ1-1; 7 bases map to TRBD1. This CDR3 contains 14 residues. Germline-derived CDR1 and CDR2 are MNHEY and SVGAGI. V shed 2 bases and J 5 bases; nucleotides not matched to a gene: 5. In DNA, the CDR3 is TGTGCCAGCAGTTACGACAGGGAGATTACTGAAGCTTTCTTT. Protein: CASSYDREITEAFF.

The DNA for the CDR3 is TGCGCCAGCAGCCAAGTCCAAGGGGCTCCATCACCCCTCCACTTT. Protein: CASSQVQGAPSPLHF. This sequence joins TRBV4-1 and TRBJ1-6, with a tentative D call TRBD1 (5 bases). Germline V gene data show CDR1 as MGHRA and CDR2 as YSYEKL. V dropped 1 base and J dropped 10 bases, with 14 bases sitting between them. This CDR3 has 15 amino acids.

The table lists this clone with a count of one. The chain joins TRBV5-1 to TRBJ2-3; a possible D gene is TRBD2 (5 bases). Per germline, CDR1 SGHRS and CDR2 YFSETQ. Trimming removed 7 bases at V and 0 bases at J, with 18 bases between. This CDR3 spans 16 amino acids. The CDR3 region is CASGIGLPHSTDTQYF. The CDR3, as DNA: TGCGCCAGCGGAATAGGACTGCCCCACAGCACAGATACGCAGTATTTT.

The chain employs TRBV7-9 and TRBJ1-1, with 9 bases matching TRBD1. Germline lookup yields CDR1 SEHNR and CDR2 FQNEAQ (reference sequence). CDR3 length equals 14 residues. After removal of 1 base from V and 5 bases from J, the junction contained 2 bases not matched to a gene. The CDR3 sequence: CASSLGDRETEAFF. The CDR3 coding sequence is TGTGCCAGCAGCTTAGGGGACAGGGAAACTGAAGCTTTCTTT.

The CDR3 coding sequence is TGCAGTGCTAGTAGTGGGAGAACTGACAATCAGCCCCAGCATTTT. Its protein product is CSASSGRTDNQPQHF. The chain joins TRBV20-1 to TRBJ1-5; D is unclear. V dropped 3 bases and J dropped 3 bases, with 15 bases sitting between them. The CDR3 covers 15 residues. The germline V gene encodes CDR1 DFQATT and CDR2 SNEGSKA (reference sequence).

The chain employs TRBV29-1 and TRBJ2-1, with D possibly being TRBD2 (6 bases). CDR3 length equals 14 residues. Germline V gene sequence: CDR1 SQVTM, CDR2 ANQGSEA. V was cut by 6 bases and J by 2 bases, with 14 bases left in between. CDR3 nucleotides: TGCAGCGTGGGGGGAACCCAAACCTACAATGAGCAGTTCTTC. This codes for CSVGGTQTYNEQFF.

The chain joins TRBV24-1 to TRBJ2-5; 10 bases match TRBD2. J gave up 5 bases and V 7 bases, and 6 bases lay outside the gene matches. The CDR3 is 14 amino acids. Germline V gene lookup returns CDR1 KGHDR and CDR2 SFDVKD. In DNA form, the CDR3 reads TGTGCCACCAGGACAGCGGGGGGGTGGGAGACCCAGTACTTC. It yields the protein CATRTAGGWETQYF.

This rearrangement joins TRBV18 to TRBJ1-6; 7 nucleotides match TRBD1. Trimming took 3 bases from V and 4 from J; bases not matched to a gene: 3. The CDR3 is 15 amino acids. Germline V gives CDR1 KGHSH, CDR2 LQKENI. The DNA of the CDR3 is TGTGCCAGCTCACCTTCACAGGGGTATAATTCACCCCTCCACTTT. It translates to CASSPSQGYNSPLHF.

The CDR3 nucleotides read TGCAGTGCGCTATGGACTGAAGCTTTCTTT. It is translated as CSALWTEAFF. The rearrangement joins TRBV20-1 to TRBJ1-1; D call uncertain. This CDR3 comprises 10 residues. CDR1 and CDR2 from the germline V gene are DFQATT and SNEGSKA (reference sequence). The V and J ends lost 6 bases and 5 bases respectively, with 7 bases between them.

The CDR3 protein is CASSLGNSPTNEKLFF. CDR3 nucleotide sequence: TGTGCCAGCAGCTTAGGCAACAGCCCAACTAATGAAAAACTGTTTTTT. The chain couples TRBV7-2 to TRBJ1-4; unclear D gene. V was cut by 1 base and J by 0 bases, with 9 bases left in between. This CDR3 is built from 16 residues. The germline V gene encodes CDR1 SGHTA and CDR2 FQGNSA.

The chain uses TRBV5-4 and TRBJ2-1, with D unclear. Germline V gene lookup returns CDR1 SGHNT and CDR2 YYREEE (reference sequence). V shed 2 bases and J shed 4 bases, with 10 bases lying between them. The CDR3 runs 14 residues. This CDR3 is CASSLVSDYNEQFF. The CDR3 region has the DNA TGTGCCAGCAGCTTAGTGTCAGATTACAATGAGCAGTTCTTC.

The rearrangement uses TRBV4-2 and TRBJ1-1; D is undetermined. Germline V CDR1 and CDR2: LGHNA, YNFKEQ. The CDR3 has 14 amino acids. Trimming pared 0 bases from V and 6 bases from J, leaving 11 bases between. The CDR3 is CASSQDSLAAEAFF. The CDR3 bases are TGTGCCAGCAGCCAAGACAGCCTTGCGGCTGAAGCTTTCTTT.

CDR3 sequence reads: CASRAGNIDEQFF. For the CDR3, the DNA is TGTGCCAGCAGGGCGGGAAATATCGATGAGCAGTTCTTC. This sequence joins TRBV7-2 and TRBJ2-1; perhaps TRBD2 as D (6 bases). This CDR3 contains 13 residues. Trimming took 6 bases from V and 8 from J, leaving 14 bases between them. Germline V lookup: CDR1 SGHTA, CDR2 FQGNSA.

This chain joins TRBV30 and TRBJ2-2; D possibly corresponds to TRBD2 (5 bases). The CDR3 consists of 16 residues. Deletions cut 3 bases from V and 2 bases from J, with 16 bases between. Germline V gene data show CDR1 as GTSNPN and CDR2 as SVGIG (reference sequence). CDR3 sequence: CAWRGGGSDNTGELFF. For the CDR3, the DNA is TGTGCCTGGAGGGGCGGTGGGAGTGATAACACCGGGGAGCTGTTTTTT.

The chain links TRBV3-1 (or the pseudogene TRBV3-2) to TRBJ2-1; TRBD2 agrees at 14 bases. V trimming: 5 bases; J trimming: 9 bases; junction bases outside the gene matches: 9. In germline, CDR1 is LGHDT, CDR2 YNNKEL (reference sequence). This CDR3 has 16 amino acids. CDR3 sequence: CASSSSTSGRAGEQFF. In nucleotides, the CDR3 is TGTGCCAGCAGCTCATCGACTAGCGGGAGGGCCGGTGAGCAGTTCTTC.

The V and J genes are TRBV29-1 and TRBJ1-2; D gene ambiguous. Per germline, CDR1 SQVTM and CDR2 ANQGSEA. V lost 7 bases to trimming and J lost 6 bases, with 21 bases between them. The CDR3 consists of 14 residues. Written as DNA, the CDR3 is TGCAGCGCGACGGAAAATGTGCCGAGGGATGGCTACACCTTC. This gives the protein CSATENVPRDGYTF.

This rearrangement joins TRBV30 to TRBJ2-7, with 7 nucleotides matching TRBD1. Germline trimming cut 5 bases from V and 2 bases from J; bases unmatched to any gene: 6. This CDR3 comprises 13 residues. The V gene's germline CDR1 is GTSNPN and CDR2 SVGIG (reference sequence). The CDR3 here is CAWGGQATYEQYF. The CDR3 DNA follows: TGTGCCTGGGGTGGACAGGCAACCTACGAGCAGTACTTC.

This clone was counted a few times. The chain uses TRBV6-1 and TRBJ2-7, with TRBD2 matching 9 bases. The CDR3 spans 15 residues. CDR1 is MNHNS and CDR2 is SASEGT in the germline V gene. Trimming at V came to 1 base and at J to 5 bases, leaving 6 bases not matched to a gene. This CDR3 is CASSEVFSGSDEQYF. CDR3 bases: TGTGCCAGCAGTGAAGTTTTTAGCGGGAGCGACGAGCAGTACTTC.

This clone was counted between two and nine times. J is TRBJ2-5 and V is TRBV28; D possibly corresponds to TRBD1 (5 bases). The germline V gene encodes CDR1 MDHEN and CDR2 SYDVKM. The CDR3 runs to 12 residues. Trimming shortened V by 6 bases and J by 4 bases, and 9 bases separated the two germline ends. CDR3 nucleotides: TGTGCCAGCAGGTGGCAGGGAGAGACCCAGTACTTC. Translated: CASRWQGETQYF.

This clone was counted once. Other DNA sequences in this specimen translate into the identical CDR3. The chain is built from TRBV30 and TRBJ2-5, with D possibly TRBD2 on 5 matching bases. The ends were cut back, 3 bases at V and 3 bases at J, with 17 bases in the middle. Germline V CDR1 and CDR2: GTSNPN, SVGIG (reference sequence). This CDR3 spans 15 amino acids. The CDR3 DNA is TGTGCCTGGAGACCTAGTGGGAGAATTGAAGAGACCCAGTACTTC. Translated, it gives CAWRPSGRIEETQYF.

The table lists this clone with a count of one. The rearrangement joins TRBV10-1 to TRBJ1-1; TRBD1 matches at 9 bases. J gave up 2 bases and V 6 bases, and 4 bases lay outside the gene matches. The CDR3 spans 14 residues. Per germline, CDR1 WNHNN and CDR2 SYGVQD (reference sequence). CDR3 in amino acids: CASRGQGPNTEAFF. The CDR3 DNA reads TGCGCCAGCAGAGGACAGGGGCCCAACACTGAAGCTTTCTTT.

The chain links TRBV7-2 to TRBJ2-1; 12 positions agree with TRBD2. This CDR3 comprises 17 residues. Per the germline V gene, CDR1 is SGHTA and CDR2 is FQGNSA. V was pared by 3 bases and J by 9 bases, with 12 bases of the junction left unmatched. The CDR3 is CASSFPSSGRAVGEQFF. In DNA, the CDR3 is TGTGCCAGCAGCTTCCCCTCTAGCGGGAGGGCCGTGGGTGAGCAGTTCTTC.

J is TRBJ1-2 and V is TRBV4-3; TRBD1 agrees at 8 bases. CDR3 length: 14 amino acids. Germline CDR1 is LGHNA and CDR2 is YSLEER. V dropped 1 base and J dropped 6; count of bases not matched to a gene: 4. CDR3 coding DNA: TGCGCCAGCAGCCAAGGTCGGACAGGGAATGGCTACACCTTC. This codes for CASSQGRTGNGYTF.

The sample holds one count of this clone. The V and J genes are TRBV25-1 and TRBJ2-7; 14 bases are shared with TRBD2. With V trimmed by 7 bases and J by 5 bases, 1 base remained unmatched. Germline assignment: CDR1 MGHDK and CDR2 SYGVNS. The CDR3 has 13 residues. CDR3 sequence (DNA): TGTGCCAGCAAGGGACTAGCGGGAGACGAGCAGTACTTC. This translates into CASKGLAGDEQYF.

The rearrangement links TRBV27 to TRBJ1-2; a weak D match, TRBD1 (5 bases). Trimming left V 7 bases short and J 7 bases short, with 13 bases between. The germline V gene has CDR1 MNHEY and CDR2 SMNVEV (reference sequence). The CDR3 loop spans 12 amino acids. DNA of the CDR3: TGTGCCAGCACCGGGGGGTCCGGTGGCTACACCTTC. Translating gives CASTGGSGGYTF.